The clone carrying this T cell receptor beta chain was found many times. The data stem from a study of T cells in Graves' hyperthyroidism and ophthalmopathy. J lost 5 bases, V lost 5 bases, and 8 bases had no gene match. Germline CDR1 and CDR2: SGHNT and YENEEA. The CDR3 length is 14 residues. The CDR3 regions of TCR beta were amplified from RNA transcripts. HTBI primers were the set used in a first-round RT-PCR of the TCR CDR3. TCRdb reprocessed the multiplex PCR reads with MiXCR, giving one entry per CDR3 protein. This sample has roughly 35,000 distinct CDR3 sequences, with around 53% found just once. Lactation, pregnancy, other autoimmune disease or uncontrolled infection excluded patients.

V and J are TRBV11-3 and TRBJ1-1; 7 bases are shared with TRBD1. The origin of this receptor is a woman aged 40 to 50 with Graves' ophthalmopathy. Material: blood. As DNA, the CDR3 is TGTGCCAGCAGCGAAATCACAGGGGTTACTGAAGCTTTCTTT. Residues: CASSEITGVTEAFF.